These 17 T cell receptor beta chains share one sample of origin, sequenced in a study of T cells after yellow fever vaccination. TCRdb passed the 5' RACE reads through MiXCR, listing each CDR3 protein once. The sample has under 600,000 distinct CDR3 sequences, 13% seen once. The material was PBMCs, obtained on the day of the yellow fever booster vaccination. The origin of the receptors is a man aged 25 to 40 who received the YFV17D yellow fever vaccine.

The chain links TRBV30 to TRBJ2-1; 9 nucleotides align to TRBD2. The V gene end was trimmed by 5 bases and the J gene end by 3 bases; junction bases not matched to a gene: 14. The germline V gene has CDR1 GTSNPN and CDR2 SVGIG (reference sequence). The CDR3 runs 17 residues. The CDR3: CAWGPRDSGRFYNEQFF. The CDR3 DNA is TGTGCCTGGGGACCTCGGGATAGCGGGAGATTCTACAATGAGCAGTTCTTC.

This clonotype has just a few counts. This chain joins TRBV12-3 or TRBV12-4 and TRBJ2-2; D not certain. V lost 6 bases and J 2 bases, leaving 10 bases between the germline ends. This CDR3 contains 14 residues. DNA of the CDR3: TGTGCCAGCAGCAACCTCCTTAACACCGGGGAGCTGTTTTTT. Protein sequence: CASSNLLNTGELFF.

The J gene is TRBJ2-1, the V gene TRBV10-2; 10 nucleotides align to TRBD2. CDR3 size: 15 residues. J lost 7 bases, V lost 6 bases, and 9 bases had no gene match. From germline, CDR1 is WSHSY and CDR2 SAAADI. In DNA, the CDR3 is TGCGCCAGCAGGGAGCGGGAGGGCCGGTCTAATGAGCAGTTCTTC. Translation gives CASREREGRSNEQFF.

In this sample, this clonotype turned up a few times. This rearrangement joins TRBV25-1 to TRBJ2-2, with a possible D match to TRBD2 (5 bases). V dropped 3 bases and J dropped 4 bases, with 12 bases sitting between them. Germline V gene lookup returns CDR1 MGHDK and CDR2 SYGVNS. The CDR3 is 15 amino acids. CDR3 loop: CASSDWTQPTGELFF. The DNA for the CDR3 is TGTGCCAGCAGTGACTGGACTCAACCCACCGGGGAGCTGTTTTTT.

This clonotype appeared a few times. The gene calls are TRBV3-1 and TRBJ1-2, with D perhaps matching TRBD1 (5 bases). Germline V gene lookup returns CDR1 LGHDT and CDR2 YNNKEL (reference sequence). The CDR3 has 14 amino acids. Trimming left V 5 bases short and J 3 bases short, with 13 bases between. DNA of the CDR3: TGTGCCAGCAGCGGCCCGGGGACCGACTATGGCTACACCTTC. This translates into CASSGPGTDYGYTF.

The V gene is TRBV19, the J gene TRBJ2-3, with D possibly matching TRBD2 (6 bases). This CDR3 has 13 amino acids. Germline V lookup: CDR1 LNHDA, CDR2 SQIVND (reference sequence). Trimming cost V 5 bases and J 6 bases, with 12 bases left between them. CDR3 in amino acids: CASSFREWDTQYF. CDR3 in DNA: TGTGCCAGTAGTTTTCGGGAGTGGGATACGCAGTATTTT.

This clonotype came up a few times. CDR3 sequence (DNA): TGTGCCAGCAGCCACAACCGGGGACTAGCGGGAGGGGACACAGATACGCAGTATTTT. This sequence encodes CASSHNRGLAGGDTDTQYF. V gene TRBV9 combines with J gene TRBJ2-3, with 16 bases aligning to TRBD2. The CDR3 runs 19 residues. Germline CDR1 reads SGDLS; CDR2 reads YYNGEE. V dropped 4 bases and J dropped 2; count of bases not matched to a gene: 10.

The chain joins TRBV27 to TRBJ2-7; no clear D gene. Trimming cost V 0 bases and J 3 bases, with 12 bases left between them. Germline V gene sequence: CDR1 MNHEY, CDR2 SMNVEV (reference sequence). This CDR3 comprises 15 residues. CDR3 nucleotides: TGTGCCAGCAGTTTATCCCCTCAGCAAGTCTACGAGCAGTACTTC. Translated: CASSLSPQQVYEQYF.

This chain connects TRBV12-3 or TRBV12-4 to TRBJ2-7, with 10 positions matching TRBD2. Losses at the gene ends were 6 bases for V and 7 bases for J; bases not matched to a gene: 3. This CDR3 comprises 12 residues. The CDR3 DNA follows: TGTGCCAGCAGCACACTAGCGGGGGAGCAGTACTTC. Translating it yields CASSTLAGEQYF.

The J gene is TRBJ2-7, the V gene TRBV27; 8 bases align to TRBD2. The germline V gene encodes CDR1 MNHEY and CDR2 SMNVEV (reference sequence). Germline trimming cut 6 bases from V and 1 base from J; bases unmatched to any gene: 11. The CDR3 spans 16 residues. The CDR3 sequence is CASRTKGGGRSYEQYF. Written as DNA, the CDR3 is TGTGCCAGCAGAACAAAGGGCGGCGGGAGGTCCTACGAGCAGTACTTC.

This chain links TRBV30 with TRBJ2-7; 9 bases agree with TRBD2. V lost 0 bases, J lost 4 bases, and 7 bases stayed unmatched. CDR1 GTSNPN and CDR2 SVGIG come from the germline V gene (reference sequence). The CDR3 length is 15 residues. CDR3: CAWSVSSGTGYEQYF. Written as DNA, the CDR3 is TGTGCCTGGAGTGTATCTAGCGGGACTGGTTACGAGCAGTACTTC.

Only a few counts were recorded for this clonotype. CDR3: CATSPSGTDTQYF. The CDR3 nucleotides read TGTGCCACCTCTCCTAGCGGCACAGATACGCAGTATTTT. This chain uses TRBV24-1 with TRBJ2-3, with D tentatively TRBD2 (6 bases). Trimming stripped 9 bases from V and 1 base from J, with 10 bases between. The germline V gene has CDR1 KGHDR and CDR2 SFDVKD. This CDR3 spans 13 amino acids.

V is TRBV5-1 and J is TRBJ2-7; no reliable D call. V gave up 5 bases and J gave up 1 base, with 10 bases separating them. From germline, CDR1 is SGHRS and CDR2 YFSETQ. The CDR3 runs 13 residues. In DNA, the CDR3 is TGCGCCAGCAGTTCCCCGGAGTCCTACGAGCAGTACTTC. It encodes CASSSPESYEQYF.

This clonotype was observed a few times. This rearrangement joins TRBV19 to TRBJ2-5; D is perhaps TRBD1 (5 bases). The CDR3 runs to 14 residues. Trimming shortened V by 5 bases and J by 5 bases, and 15 bases separated the two germline ends. Germline V CDR1 and CDR2: LNHDA, SQIVND (reference sequence). CDR3 coding DNA: TGTGCCAGTAGTGGACACGGTGGGGTGGAGACCCAGTACTTC. Translating gives CASSGHGGVETQYF. Drawing the rest from reference TRBV19 and TRBJ2-5, the complete variable domain is DGGITQSPKYLFRKEGQNVTLSCEQNLNHDAMYWYRQDPGQGLRLIYYSQIVNDFQKGDIAEGYSVSREKKESFPLTVTSAQKNPTAFYLCASSGHGGVETQYFGPGTRLLVL.

This clonotype was seen a handful of times. The rearrangement joins TRBV7-2 to TRBJ2-3; 12 positions agree with TRBD2. V was pared by 5 bases and J by 2 bases, with 2 bases of the junction left unmatched. CDR1 SGHTA and CDR2 FQGNSA come from the germline V gene. This CDR3 comprises 15 residues. DNA of the CDR3: TGTGCCAGCAGCGGACTAGCGGGACTCACAGATACGCAGTATTTT. Protein: CASSGLAGLTDTQYF.

This clonotype was picked up a small number of times. The chain recombines TRBV7-9 with TRBJ2-2, with 9 nucleotides matching TRBD1. The CDR3 spans 17 residues. The germline V gene encodes CDR1 SEHNR and CDR2 FQNEAQ (reference sequence). J lost 7 bases, V lost 4 bases, and 13 bases had no gene match. The CDR3 loop is CASSSTTGTGRIGELFF. The CDR3 DNA reads TGTGCCAGCAGCTCAACCACCGGGACAGGGAGGATCGGGGAGCTGTTTTTT.

The chain has TRBV7-2 and TRBJ2-5; 9 nucleotides agree with TRBD2. Germline V gives CDR1 SGHTA, CDR2 FQGNSA. The CDR3 consists of 17 residues. The V gene end was trimmed by 1 base and the J gene end by 7 bases; junction bases not matched to a gene: 13. Here the CDR3 DNA reads TGTGCCAGCAGCTTAGGGATCGCGGGAGGGCCGGAGGGGACCCAGTACTTC. It encodes CASSLGIAGGPEGTQYF.